Below, 2 T cell receptor beta chains from the same sample are listed, as sequenced in a study of long-term antiretroviral therapy in people with HIV. An immunoSEQ assay, version v3.0, was performed at survey level. The protocol was immunoSEQ multiplex PCR, while the TCRdb copy is restricted to in-frame clones and leaves out a portion. The table lists 30,000 to 40,000 clones, roughly 80% of them singletons. The sample was unsorted PBMCs, taken 1.5 years after starting antiretroviral therapy. The origin of the receptors is a man between 18 and 35 years old with HIV.

V usage is TRBV7-9 and J usage is TRBJ2-2; D remains ambiguous. In germline, CDR1 is SEHNR, CDR2 FQNEAQ (reference sequence). Between the trimmed V and J ends, which lost 5 bases and 8 bases, there was a span of 15 bases. CDR3 length equals 14 residues. The CDR3 loop reads CASSLREVDGELFF. CDR3 nucleotides: TGTGCCAGCAGCCTACGTGAAGTTGATGGGGAGCTGTTTTTT.

The chain links TRBV4-3 to TRBJ2-1; D is possibly TRBD1 or TRBD2 (5 bases each). The V gene lost 1 base and the J gene lost 2 bases, with 9 bases spanning the gap. The CDR3 has 15 residues. Germline loops: CDR1 LGHNA, CDR2 YSLEER. CDR3 nucleotide sequence: TGCGCCAGCAGCCAAGTGGGGGATGCCTACAATGAGCAGTTCTTC. Translating it yields CASSQVGDAYNEQFF.